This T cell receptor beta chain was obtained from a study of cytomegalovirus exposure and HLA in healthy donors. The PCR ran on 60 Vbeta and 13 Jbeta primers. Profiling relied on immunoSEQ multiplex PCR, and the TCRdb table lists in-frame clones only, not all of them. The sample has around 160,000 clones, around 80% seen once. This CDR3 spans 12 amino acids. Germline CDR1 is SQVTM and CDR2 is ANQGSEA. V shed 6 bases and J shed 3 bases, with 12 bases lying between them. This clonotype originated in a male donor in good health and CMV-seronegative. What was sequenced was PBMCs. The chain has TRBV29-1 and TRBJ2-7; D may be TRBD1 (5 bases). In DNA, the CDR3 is TGCAGCGTAGGACATCCGGACTACGAGCAGTACTTC. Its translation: CSVGHPDYEQYF.